This T cell receptor beta chain was sequenced in a study of cytomegalovirus exposure and HLA in healthy donors. Study summary: In a previous analysis, approximately 110 million unique TCR beta sequences were found from 150 million to 200 million T cells.

In regard to this clone: Antigen: not known.

Looked up from germline, CDR1 is SGDLS and CDR2 is YYNGEE. This CDR3 contains 20 residues. The ends lost 2 bases at V and 0 bases at J; junction bases unmatched: 14. Overall study results and limits: Rare TCR sequences dominated, though some public TCRs recurred in many donors. In terms of immune exposure information, only CMV serostatus was available.

The study ran its PCR with 60 Vbeta and 13 Jbeta primers. The data were produced by immunoSEQ multiplex PCR, yet TCRdb's version contains in-frame clones alone and is incomplete. Here the sample spans roughly 250,000 clones, 80% being singletons. The V call is TRBV9, the J call TRBJ2-1, with 10 bases lining up with TRBD2. This receptor was identified in a girl aged 2-10 years in good health and CMV-seronegative. The sequencing input was PBMCs. CDR3 coding DNA: TGTGCCAGCAGCGTCAGGGGGCGTCTAGCGGGAGTAAGCTCCTACAATGAGCAGTTCTTC. Protein product: CASSVRGRLAGVSSYNEQFF.